These 16 T cell receptor beta chains were sequenced from one sample in a study of Ad26.COV2.S vaccination and SARS-CoV-2 variants. Treatment indicated: some 19 received Ad26.COV2.S at low or high dose, single or two shots; roughly 5 received placebo; per-sample allocation not given. Samples came from day 63 after the first vaccine or placebo injection. Method: immunoSEQ multiplex PCR; TCRdb's copy keeps in-frame clones and lacks some. The sample comprises some 270,000 clones, approximately 88% of which are singletons, and approximately 3% rests with the top ten. The sample here was peripheral blood, taken in a trial of Ad26.COV2.S vaccine versus placebo. The receptors come from a person aged 18-60 years who received the Ad26.COV2.S COVID-19 vaccine or a placebo.

The chain is built from TRBV5-1 and TRBJ2-3; 11 nucleotides align to TRBD2. Germline values: CDR1 SGHRS, CDR2 YFSETQ. After removal of 2 bases from V and 2 bases from J, the junction contained 7 bases not matched to a gene. This CDR3 has 17 amino acids. The CDR3 sequence is CASSFRSGGAITDTQYF. For the CDR3, the DNA is TGCGCCAGCAGCTTCCGTAGCGGGGGGGCCATCACAGATACGCAGTATTTT. Using reference TRBV5-1 and TRBJ2-3 for the parts outside the CDR3, the full variable domain is KAGVTQTPRYLIKTRGQQVTLSCSPISGHRSVSWYQQTPGQGLQFLFEYFSETQRNKGNFPGRFSGRQFSNSRSEMNVSTLELGDSALYLCASSFRSGGAITDTQYFGPGTRLTVL.

A few counts support this clone. The genes are TRBV29-1 and TRBJ1-3; 9 bases agree with TRBD1. Germline V gene lookup returns CDR1 SQVTM and CDR2 ANQGSEA. The CDR3 extends over 14 amino acids. V shed 7 bases and J 2 bases; nucleotides not matched to a gene: 6. The CDR3 DNA reads TGCAGCGGGAAACAGGGGGCTGCTGGAAACACCATATATTTT. Amino acids: CSGKQGAAGNTIYF.

Here the CDR3 reads CAWSAGMETDTQYF. The DNA of the CDR3 is TGTGCCTGGAGCGCAGGGATGGAGACAGATACGCAGTATTTT. The genes are TRBV30 and TRBJ2-3; tentative D call: TRBD1 (5 bases). V lost 3 bases and J lost 3, with 13 bases in between. The CDR3 totals 14 residues. CDR1 GTSNPN and CDR2 SVGIG come from the germline V gene (reference sequence).

V and J are TRBV4-2 and TRBJ1-6; unclear D gene. CDR3 length: 16 residues. Trimming stripped 0 bases from V and 7 bases from J, with 13 bases between. Germline CDR1 and CDR2: LGHNA and YNFKEQ. The CDR3 region is CASSQESRVKNSPLHF. DNA for the CDR3: TGTGCCAGCAGCCAAGAGTCAAGGGTGAAAAATTCACCCCTCCACTTT.

The gene calls are TRBV6-1 and TRBJ2-3; D tentatively reads TRBD1 or TRBD2 (5 bases each). Germline V gives CDR1 MNHNS, CDR2 SASEGT. CDR3 length: 12 residues. Trimming took off 1 base at V and 9 bases at J, with 8 bases between the two ends. The CDR3 loop is CASSEERDTQYF. The CDR3 DNA sequence: TGTGCCAGCAGTGAAGAAAGGGACACGCAGTATTTT.

This chain connects TRBV12-3 or TRBV12-4 to TRBJ2-7; D uncertain. This CDR3 is built from 13 residues. Trimming removed 3 bases at V and 5 bases at J, with 11 bases between. The CDR3 sequence is CASSLGTADEQYF. CDR3 in DNA: TGTGCCAGCAGTTTGGGCACGGCGGACGAGCAGTACTTC.

CDR3 loop: CASSELSGGLSEQFF. The DNA of the CDR3 is TGTGCCAGCAGTGAGCTAAGCGGGGGGTTGTCTGAGCAGTTCTTC. The rearrangement links TRBV6-1 to TRBJ2-1, with 9 positions matching TRBD2. Germline-derived CDR1 and CDR2 are MNHNS and SASEGT. The junction had 9 bases not matched to a gene; V was cut back by 3 bases and J by 9 bases. This CDR3 has 15 amino acids.

The chain recombines TRBV7-2 with TRBJ2-3; 10 bases are a match to TRBD2. CDR3 length: 14 residues. The J segment lost 2 bases and the V segment lost 7 bases, leaving 3 bases of the junction unmatched. Looked up from germline, CDR1 is SGHTA and CDR2 is FQGNSA. The CDR3 reads CASKLAGSTDTQYF. The CDR3 coding sequence is TGTGCCAGCAAACTAGCGGGGTCCACAGATACGCAGTATTTT.

The chain recombines TRBV6-2 or TRBV6-3 with TRBJ2-7, with 9 bases lining up with TRBD1. V was clipped by 6 bases and J by 7 bases; unmatched bases: 4. Germline V lookup: CDR1 MNHEY, CDR2 SVGEGT. The length of the CDR3 is 12 residues. The CDR3 DNA is TGTGCCAGCAGCTTCGACAGGGGGGAGCAGTACGTC. Its protein is CASSFDRGEQYV.

The rearrangement links TRBV7-2 to TRBJ2-3; no definite D call. From germline, CDR1 is SGHTA and CDR2 FQGNSA. Between the trimmed V and J ends, which lost 1 base and 0 bases, there was a span of 8 bases. CDR3 length: 15 residues. The CDR3 loop is CASSLVVGSTDTQYF. The CDR3 DNA reads TGTGCCAGCAGCTTAGTTGTCGGGAGCACAGATACGCAGTATTTT.

The rearrangement links TRBV2 to TRBJ2-3, with TRBD1 identical over 7 bases. The V gene's germline CDR1 is SNHLY and CDR2 FYNNEI. This CDR3 is built from 15 residues. Trimming at V came to 1 base and at J to 4 bases, leaving 5 bases not matched to a gene. The CDR3 reads CASSEGQGVADTQYF. The CDR3 region has the DNA TGTGCCAGCAGTGAAGGGCAGGGGGTGGCAGATACGCAGTATTTT.

This chain uses TRBV24-1 with TRBJ1-5, with D possibly being TRBD1 (5 bases). V lost 4 bases, J lost 6 bases, and 12 bases lay in between. CDR3 length: 14 residues. Germline lookup yields CDR1 KGHDR and CDR2 SFDVKD. The CDR3 sequence: CATSERGSGQPQHF. DNA of the CDR3: TGTGCCACCAGTGAACGGGGGTCGGGTCAGCCCCAGCATTTT.

The chain carries TRBV6-5 and TRBJ1-3; 7 bases match TRBD1. With V trimmed by 6 bases and J by 6 bases, 8 bases remained unmatched. Germline lookup yields CDR1 MNHEY and CDR2 SVGAGI. The CDR3 consists of 14 residues. The CDR3 region is CASRATGNKNTIYF. DNA of the CDR3: TGTGCCAGCAGAGCGACAGGGAATAAAAACACCATATATTTT.

The chain employs TRBV6-2 or TRBV6-3 and TRBJ1-5; no clear D gene. The CDR3 sequence is 15 residues long. CDR1 MNHEY and CDR2 SVGEGT come from the germline V gene. Trimming stripped 2 bases from V and 4 bases from J, with 12 bases between. CDR3 sequence: CASSYPAGGNQPQHF. CDR3 bases: TGTGCCAGCAGTTACCCCGCAGGAGGGAATCAGCCCCAGCATTTT.

This clone is a singleton in its sample. The chain is built from TRBV6-2 or TRBV6-3 and TRBJ1-5; D is perhaps TRBD1 (5 bases). The germline V gene has CDR1 MNHEY and CDR2 SVGEGT. V was cut by 3 bases and J by 1 base, with 10 bases left in between. CDR3 length: 15 residues. CDR3 nucleotides: TGTGCCAGCAGTTATTCAGGGCCGAGCAATCAGCCCCAGCATTTT. Protein: CASSYSGPSNQPQHF.

This chain connects TRBV10-3 to TRBJ2-1; D call uncertain. Germline CDR1 is ENHRY and CDR2 is SYGVKD. The V and J ends lost 0 bases and 7 bases respectively, with 16 bases between them. CDR3 length: 16 amino acids. CDR3 protein: CAISESGRKKRNEQFF. CDR3 sequence (DNA): TGTGCCATCAGTGAGTCGGGTCGGAAAAAAAGAAATGAGCAGTTCTTC.